This T cell receptor (beta chain) was recovered during a study of cytomegalovirus exposure and HLA in healthy donors. The study's findings and limits: Per a later analysis, HLA-associated TCR beta chains showed more clonal expansion than other, equally common TCR beta chains. Among TCR beta chains, those listed as cytomegalovirus-associated numbered fewer than 200.

This clone was recorded only once. Its antigen is still unknown. All the people who gave samples were healthy bone marrow donors. Sampled while nominally healthy, donors likely had unrecorded immune exposures. Deletions cut 7 bases from V and 6 bases from J, with 9 bases between. CDR3 length: 11 amino acids. Primers: 60 Vbeta forward and 13 Jbeta reverse. Data came from immunoSEQ multiplex PCR; TCRdb stores just in-frame clones and leaves some out. The data contain 200,000 to 250,000 clones, around 81% of them singletons. The J gene is TRBJ1-1, the V gene TRBV23-1; maybe TRBD1 (6 bases). TRBV23-1 is an open reading frame, and its role is uncertain. The clonotype comes from a woman aged 60-75 years in good health and CMV-seropositive. The sample comprised PBMCs. CDR3 bases: TGCGCCAGCACCAGACAGGCTGAAGCTTTCTTT. Encoded protein: CASTRQAEAFF.